The TCR beta chain described here comes from a study of blood T cell repertoires in COVID-19. On the study more broadly: Acute and convalescent COVID-19 specimens originated in the United States, Italy and Spain. PBMCs, B-cell-depleted T cells, or T cells were the source of the cDNA or gDNA that made up the material.

Original methodology: By means of reference gene primer amplification, nucleated cell counts were estimated. Sequenced by immunoSEQ multiplex PCR; TCRdb stores in-frame clones only, minus some. D and trimming were read from the DNA, whereas the V and J calls and clone size are those reported in that table. The data hold more than 250,000 clones, with about 82% observed a single time. CDR3 size: 15 residues. Germline V gene data show CDR1 as KGHSH and CDR2 as LQKENI. V shed 6 bases and J 7 bases; nucleotides not matched to a gene: 8. This chain uses TRBV18 with TRBJ2-1; 11 bases are a match to TRBD2. This TCR derives from a woman between 50 and 59 years old with acute or convalescent COVID-19. The sample taken for sequencing was peripheral blood. The CDR3 spells CASSFVGLADNEQFF. CDR3 nucleotides: TGTGCCAGCTCCTTTGTGGGACTAGCGGATAATGAGCAGTTCTTC.